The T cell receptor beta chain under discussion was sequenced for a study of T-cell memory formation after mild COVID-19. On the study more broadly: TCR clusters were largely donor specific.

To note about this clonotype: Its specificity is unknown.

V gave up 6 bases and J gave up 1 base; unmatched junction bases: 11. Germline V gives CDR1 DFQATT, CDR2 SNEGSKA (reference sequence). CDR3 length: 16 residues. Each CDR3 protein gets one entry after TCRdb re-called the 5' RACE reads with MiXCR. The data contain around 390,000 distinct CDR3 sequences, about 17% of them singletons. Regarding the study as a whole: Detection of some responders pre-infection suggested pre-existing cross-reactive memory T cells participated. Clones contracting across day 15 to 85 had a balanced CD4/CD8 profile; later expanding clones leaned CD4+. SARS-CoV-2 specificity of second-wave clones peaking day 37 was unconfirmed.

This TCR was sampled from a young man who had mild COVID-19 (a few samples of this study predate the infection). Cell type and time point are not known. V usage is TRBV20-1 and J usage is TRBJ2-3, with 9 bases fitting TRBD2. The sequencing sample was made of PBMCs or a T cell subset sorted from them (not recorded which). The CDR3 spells CSAETSGGYGTDTQYF. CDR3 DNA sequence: TGCAGTGCCGAGACTAGCGGCGGGTACGGCACAGATACGCAGTATTTT.